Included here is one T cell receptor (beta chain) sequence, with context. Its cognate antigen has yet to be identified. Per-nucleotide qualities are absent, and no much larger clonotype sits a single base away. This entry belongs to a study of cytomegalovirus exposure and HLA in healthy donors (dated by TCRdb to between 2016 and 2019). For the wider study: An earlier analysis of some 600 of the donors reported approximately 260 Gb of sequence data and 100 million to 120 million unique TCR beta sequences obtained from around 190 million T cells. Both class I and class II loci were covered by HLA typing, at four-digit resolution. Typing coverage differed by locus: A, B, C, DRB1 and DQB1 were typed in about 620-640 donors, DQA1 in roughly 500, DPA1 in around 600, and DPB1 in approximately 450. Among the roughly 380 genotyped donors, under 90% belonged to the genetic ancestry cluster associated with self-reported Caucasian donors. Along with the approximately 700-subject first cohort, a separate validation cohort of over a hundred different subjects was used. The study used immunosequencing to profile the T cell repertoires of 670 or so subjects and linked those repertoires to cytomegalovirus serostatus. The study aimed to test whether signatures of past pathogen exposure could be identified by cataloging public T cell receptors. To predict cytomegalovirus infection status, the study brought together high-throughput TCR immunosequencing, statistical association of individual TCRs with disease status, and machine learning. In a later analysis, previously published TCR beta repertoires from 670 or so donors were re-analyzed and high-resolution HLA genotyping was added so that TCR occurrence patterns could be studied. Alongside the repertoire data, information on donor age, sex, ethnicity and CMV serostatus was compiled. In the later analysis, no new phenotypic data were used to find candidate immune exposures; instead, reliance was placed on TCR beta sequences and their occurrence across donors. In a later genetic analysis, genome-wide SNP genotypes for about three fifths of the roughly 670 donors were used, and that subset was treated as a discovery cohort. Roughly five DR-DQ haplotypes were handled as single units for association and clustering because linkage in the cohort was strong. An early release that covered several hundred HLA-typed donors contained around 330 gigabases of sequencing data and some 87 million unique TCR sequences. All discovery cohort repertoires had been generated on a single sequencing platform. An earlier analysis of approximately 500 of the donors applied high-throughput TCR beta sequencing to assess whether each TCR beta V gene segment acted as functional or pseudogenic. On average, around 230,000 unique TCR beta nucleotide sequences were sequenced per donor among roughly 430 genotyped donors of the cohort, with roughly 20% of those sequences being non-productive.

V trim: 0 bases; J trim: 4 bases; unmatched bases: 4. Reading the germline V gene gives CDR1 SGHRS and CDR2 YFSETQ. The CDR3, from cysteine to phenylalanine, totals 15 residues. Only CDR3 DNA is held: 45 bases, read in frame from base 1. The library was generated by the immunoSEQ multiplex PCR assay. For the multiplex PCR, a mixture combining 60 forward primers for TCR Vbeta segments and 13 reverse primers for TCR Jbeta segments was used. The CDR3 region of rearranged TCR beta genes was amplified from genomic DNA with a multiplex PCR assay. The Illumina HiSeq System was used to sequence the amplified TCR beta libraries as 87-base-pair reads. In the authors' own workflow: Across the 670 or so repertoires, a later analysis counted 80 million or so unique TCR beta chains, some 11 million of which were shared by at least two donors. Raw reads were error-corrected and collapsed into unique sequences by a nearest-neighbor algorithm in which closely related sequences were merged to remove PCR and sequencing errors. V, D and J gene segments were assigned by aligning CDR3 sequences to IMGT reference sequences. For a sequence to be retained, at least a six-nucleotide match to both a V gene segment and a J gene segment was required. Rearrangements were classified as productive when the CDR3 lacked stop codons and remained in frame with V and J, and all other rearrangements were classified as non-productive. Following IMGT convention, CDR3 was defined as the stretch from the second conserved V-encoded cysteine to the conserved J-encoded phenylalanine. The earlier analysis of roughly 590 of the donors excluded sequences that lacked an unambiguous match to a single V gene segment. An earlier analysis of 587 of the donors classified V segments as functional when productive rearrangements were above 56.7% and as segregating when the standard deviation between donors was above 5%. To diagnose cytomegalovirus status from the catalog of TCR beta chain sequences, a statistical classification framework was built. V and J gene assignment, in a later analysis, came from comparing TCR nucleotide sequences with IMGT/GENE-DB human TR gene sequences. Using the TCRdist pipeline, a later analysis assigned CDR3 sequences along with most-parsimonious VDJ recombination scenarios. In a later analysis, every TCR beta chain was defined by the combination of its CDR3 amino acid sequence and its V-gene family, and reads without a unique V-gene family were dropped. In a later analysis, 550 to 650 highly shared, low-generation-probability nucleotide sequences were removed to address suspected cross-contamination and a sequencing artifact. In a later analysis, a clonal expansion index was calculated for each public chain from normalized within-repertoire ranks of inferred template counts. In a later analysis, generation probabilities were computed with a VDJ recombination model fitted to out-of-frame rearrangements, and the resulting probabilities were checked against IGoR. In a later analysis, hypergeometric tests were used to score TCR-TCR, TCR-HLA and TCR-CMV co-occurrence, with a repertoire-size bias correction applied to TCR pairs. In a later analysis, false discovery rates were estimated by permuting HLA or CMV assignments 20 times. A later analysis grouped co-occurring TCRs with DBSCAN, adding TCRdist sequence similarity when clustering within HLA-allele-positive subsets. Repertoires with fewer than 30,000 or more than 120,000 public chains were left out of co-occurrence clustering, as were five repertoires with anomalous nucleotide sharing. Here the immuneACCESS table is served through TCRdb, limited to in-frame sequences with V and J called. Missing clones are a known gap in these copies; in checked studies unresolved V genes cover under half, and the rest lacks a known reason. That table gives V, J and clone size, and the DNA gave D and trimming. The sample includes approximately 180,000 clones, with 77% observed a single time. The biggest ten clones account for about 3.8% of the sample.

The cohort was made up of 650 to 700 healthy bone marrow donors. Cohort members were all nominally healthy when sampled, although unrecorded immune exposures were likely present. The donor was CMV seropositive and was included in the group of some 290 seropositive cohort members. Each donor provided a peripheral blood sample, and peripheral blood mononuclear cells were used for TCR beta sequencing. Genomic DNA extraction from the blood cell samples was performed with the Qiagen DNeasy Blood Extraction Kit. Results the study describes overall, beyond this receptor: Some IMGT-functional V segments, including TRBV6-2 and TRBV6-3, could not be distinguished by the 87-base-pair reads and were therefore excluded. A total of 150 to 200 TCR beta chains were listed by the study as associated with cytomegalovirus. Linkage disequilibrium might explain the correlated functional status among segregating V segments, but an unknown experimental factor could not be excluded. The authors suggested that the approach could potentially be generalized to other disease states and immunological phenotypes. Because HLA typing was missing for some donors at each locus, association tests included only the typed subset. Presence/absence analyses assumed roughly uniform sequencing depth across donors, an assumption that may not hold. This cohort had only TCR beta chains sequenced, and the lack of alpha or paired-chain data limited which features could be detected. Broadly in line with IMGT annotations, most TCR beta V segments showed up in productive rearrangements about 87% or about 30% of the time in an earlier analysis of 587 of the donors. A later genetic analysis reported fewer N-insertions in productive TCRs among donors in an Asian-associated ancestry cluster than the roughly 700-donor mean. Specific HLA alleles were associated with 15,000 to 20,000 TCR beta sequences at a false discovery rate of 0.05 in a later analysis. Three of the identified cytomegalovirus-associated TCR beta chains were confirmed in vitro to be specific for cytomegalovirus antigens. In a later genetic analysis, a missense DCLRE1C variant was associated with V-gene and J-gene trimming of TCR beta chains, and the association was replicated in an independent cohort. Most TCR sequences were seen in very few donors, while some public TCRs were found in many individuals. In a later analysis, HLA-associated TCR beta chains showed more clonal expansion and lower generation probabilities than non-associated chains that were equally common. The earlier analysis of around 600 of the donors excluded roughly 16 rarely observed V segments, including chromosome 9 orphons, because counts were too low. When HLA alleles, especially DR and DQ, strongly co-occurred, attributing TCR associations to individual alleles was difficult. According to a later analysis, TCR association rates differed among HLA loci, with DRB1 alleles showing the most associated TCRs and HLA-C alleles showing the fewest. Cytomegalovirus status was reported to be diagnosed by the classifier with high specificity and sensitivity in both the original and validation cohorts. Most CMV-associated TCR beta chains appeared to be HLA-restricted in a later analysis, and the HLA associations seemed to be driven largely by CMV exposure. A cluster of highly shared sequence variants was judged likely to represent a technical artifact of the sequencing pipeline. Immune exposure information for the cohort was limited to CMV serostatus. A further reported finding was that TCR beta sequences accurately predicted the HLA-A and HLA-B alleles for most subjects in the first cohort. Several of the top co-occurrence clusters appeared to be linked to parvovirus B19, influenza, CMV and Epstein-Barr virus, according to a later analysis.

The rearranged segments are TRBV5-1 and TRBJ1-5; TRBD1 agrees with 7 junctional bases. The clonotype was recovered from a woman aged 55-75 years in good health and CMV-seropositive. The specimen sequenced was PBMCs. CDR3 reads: CASSLAGTVNQPQHF. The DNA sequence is TGCGCCAGCAGCTTGGCCGGGACAGTTAATCAGCCCCAGCATTTT.